A single sample gave rise to the 6 T cell receptor beta chains below, sequenced in a study of radiotherapy plus CTLA-4 blockade in lung cancer. TCRdb's copy holds only in-frame clones and misses some; the assay was immunoSEQ multiplex PCR. The sample records about 94,000 clones, roughly four fifths being singletons. The material was peripheral blood, obtained from a patient treated with radiotherapy plus ipilimumab. These receptor sequences come from a human donor with non-small cell lung cancer that progressed on radiotherapy plus ipilimumab.

This rearrangement joins TRBV5-4 to TRBJ2-5; a weak D match, TRBD2 (5 bases). Per germline, CDR1 SGHNT and CDR2 YYREEE (reference sequence). V was pared by 3 bases and J by 4 bases, with 16 bases between. The CDR3 is made up of 15 amino acids. The CDR3 sequence is CASSWKTTRGETQYF. In nucleotides, the CDR3 is TGTGCCAGCAGCTGGAAAACCACTAGAGGAGAGACCCAGTACTTC.

This clone was seen once. This chain uses TRBV7-3 with TRBJ2-1; D ambiguous. Per germline, CDR1 SGHTA and CDR2 FQGTGA. Trimming removed 5 bases at V and 0 bases at J, with 11 bases between. This CDR3 is built from 15 residues. CDR3 sequence reads: CASSPLWSSYNEQFF. Here the CDR3 DNA reads TGTGCCAGCAGCCCTCTATGGAGCTCCTACAATGAGCAGTTCTTC.

The V gene is TRBV6-6, the J gene TRBJ2-1, with 7 bases matching TRBD2. The V gene's germline CDR1 is MNHNY and CDR2 SVGAGI (reference sequence). This CDR3 has 16 amino acids. V was pared by 2 bases and J by 8 bases, with 12 bases of the junction left unmatched. CDR3 nucleotide sequence: TGTGCCAGCAGTTACCCCCTGCAAGCGGGAAGGGATGAGCAGTTCTTC. As protein: CASSYPLQAGRDEQFF.

The genes are TRBV6-4 and TRBJ2-7, with no clear D. Trimming took 2 bases from V and 3 from J, leaving 11 bases between them. The CDR3 totals 14 residues. Germline V gives CDR1 MRHNA, CDR2 SNTAGT. CDR3: CASSDKVNDYEQYF. The CDR3 coding sequence is TGTGCCAGCAGTGACAAGGTCAATGACTACGAGCAGTACTTC.

This clone occurred a few times. CDR3 nucleotide sequence: TGTGCCAGCAGCTTACGGGCAGGGGGGACCGGGGAGCTGTTTTTT. Translation gives CASSLRAGGTGELFF. V and J are TRBV7-6 and TRBJ2-2; D is possibly TRBD1 (7 bases). The CDR3 consists of 15 residues. Germline V CDR1 and CDR2: SGHVS, FNYEAQ. V was pared by 2 bases and J by 5 bases, with 12 bases between. Based on the CDR3 plus reference TRBV7-6 and TRBJ2-2, the full variable domain is GAGVSQSPRYKVTKRGQDVALRCDPISGHVSLYWYRQALGQGPEFLTYFNYEAQQDKSGLPNDRFSAERPEGSISTLTIQRTEQRDSAMYRCASSLRAGGTGELFFGEGSRLTVL.

V and J are TRBV9 and TRBJ2-1; D may be TRBD2 (5 bases). V lost 3 bases, J lost 9 bases, and 10 bases lay in between. Germline CDR1 is SGDLS and CDR2 is YYNGEE. The CDR3 runs 12 residues. This CDR3 is CASSASGGEQFF. In DNA form, the CDR3 reads TGTGCCAGCAGCGCCAGCGGCGGTGAGCAGTTCTTC.